What follows are 10 T cell receptor beta chains derived from one specimen sequenced in a study of T-cell reconstitution after alpha-beta-depleted transplantation in children. The TCRbeta library incorporated unique molecular identifiers. MiXCR, applied by TCRdb to the PCR reads, yields one record per CDR3 protein. The sample shows about 230,000 distinct CDR3 sequences, 12% of them seen only once. The material sequenced was PBMCs from the stem cell graft donor, taken from the stem cell graft. The receptor source for this set is a human donor who donated a stem cell graft to a child with acute lymphoblastic leukemia.

In its sample, this clonotype was seen a few times. V and J are TRBV10-3 and TRBJ2-6, with D perhaps given as TRBD1 or TRBD2 (7 bases each). CDR1 and CDR2 (germline): ENHRY, SYGVKD. Trimming stripped 4 bases from V and 0 bases from J, with 16 bases between. CDR3 length: 18 amino acids. DNA for the CDR3: TGTGCCATCAGTGTTTGGGAGGGGGCCCACTCTGGGGCCAACGTCCTGACTTTC. As protein: CAISVWEGAHSGANVLTF.

This clonotype was seen ten or more times. This rearrangement joins TRBV18 to TRBJ2-5; TRBD1 is a possible D gene (6 bases). The CDR3 sequence is 14 residues long. CDR1 is KGHSH, CDR2 LQKENI, per germline. V lost 2 bases and J lost 1, with 8 bases in between. CDR3 in DNA: TGTGCCAGCTCACCAGCGACAGGCCAAGAGACCCAGTACTTC. Protein: CASSPATGQETQYF.

Many counts were recorded for this clonotype. The genes are TRBV27 and TRBJ2-1; D not certain. Germline values: CDR1 MNHEY, CDR2 SMNVEV (reference sequence). Trimming pared 3 bases from V and 0 bases from J, leaving 9 bases between. This CDR3 is 15 amino acids long. In DNA form, the CDR3 reads TGTGCCAGCAGTTTCAGATCGAGCTCCTACAATGAGCAGTTCTTC. Translation: CASSFRSSSYNEQFF.

This clonotype appeared many times. The V and J genes are TRBV6-1 and TRBJ2-5; TRBD1 aligns across 9 bases. Germline V gene sequence: CDR1 MNHNS, CDR2 SASEGT. This CDR3 has 13 amino acids. V lost 7 bases, J lost 5 bases, and 5 bases stayed unmatched. The CDR3 DNA sequence: TGTGCCAGCAACAGGGGGCAGGGGGAGACCCAGTACTTC. Its protein is CASNRGQGETQYF.

Many counts were recorded for this clonotype. The rearrangement links TRBV6-1 to TRBJ2-5; D might be TRBD2 (6 bases). CDR1 is MNHNS and CDR2 is SASEGT in the germline V gene. Trimming pared 8 bases from V and 4 bases from J, leaving 17 bases between. This CDR3 is built from 14 residues. This CDR3 reads CASSTSGTVETQYF. CDR3 DNA sequence: TGTGCCAGCTCCACATCCGGGACTGTAGAGACCCAGTACTTC.

This clonotype came up many times. V gene TRBV20-1 combines with J gene TRBJ1-3; no definite D call. This CDR3 has 15 residues. V dropped 2 bases and J dropped 2 bases, with 13 bases sitting between them. Germline CDR1 and CDR2: DFQATT and SNEGSKA (reference sequence). The CDR3 region is CSARKLAEPGNTIYF. CDR3 bases: TGCAGTGCTAGAAAGCTAGCAGAGCCTGGAAACACCATATATTTT.

CDR3 amino acids: CASSPRATKVYNSPLHF. CDR3 nucleotides: TGTGCCAGTAGTCCTCGGGCCACGAAGGTGTATAATTCACCCCTCCACTTT. The chain recombines TRBV19 with TRBJ1-6; D gene uncertain. Looked up from germline, CDR1 is LNHDA and CDR2 is SQIVND (reference sequence). The CDR3 is 17 residues long. V lost 5 bases, J lost 4 bases, and 18 bases lay in between.

The chain combines TRBV20-1 with TRBJ2-7; 10 bases line up with TRBD2. Germline CDR1 is DFQATT and CDR2 is SNEGSKA (reference sequence). The ends lost 2 bases at V and 3 bases at J; junction bases unmatched: 4. The CDR3 spans 14 residues. CDR3 loop: CSARLAGAGYEQYF. Here the CDR3 DNA reads TGCAGTGCTAGACTAGCGGGAGCGGGCTACGAGCAGTACTTC.

Concerning this clonotype itself: A much bigger clone sits one base away, suggesting this may be a read error. The CDR3 does not close with the conserved phenylalanine or tryptophan, likely indicating a read error. The J gene is TRBJ2-5, the V gene TRBV5-1; the match to TRBD2 covers 7 bases. V gave up 0 bases and J gave up 5 bases; unmatched junction bases: 7. The CDR3 has 15 amino acids. Germline V CDR1 and CDR2: SGHRS, YFSETQ. The CDR3 DNA reads as TGCGCCAGCAGCTTGGACGGCGGGAGTCTGGAGACCCAGTACTTG. As protein: CASSLDGGSLETQYL.

The table lists this clonotype with many counts. This rearrangement joins TRBV7-2 to TRBJ2-7, with TRBD1 identical over 8 bases. Trimming removed 0 bases from V and 4 bases from J; junction bases left unmatched: 5. The CDR3 totals 15 residues. Germline CDR1 SGHTA, CDR2 FQGNSA. Written as DNA, the CDR3 is TGTGCCAGCAGCTTAGCGTCGACAGGGGCTTACGAGCAGTACTTC. Protein: CASSLASTGAYEQYF.